This T cell receptor (beta chain) was recorded in a study of blood T cell repertoires in COVID-19. About the study: There were acute and convalescent COVID-19 samples, and they came from the United States, Italy and Spain. The cDNA or gDNA used as material had been derived from T cells, B-cell-depleted T cells, or PBMCs.

V was shortened by 1 base and J by 1 base, with 10 bases between the two germline ends. Germline V CDR1 and CDR2: LNHNV, YYDKDF (reference sequence). The CDR3 runs 15 residues. Authors' analysis steps: Cell counts per sample came from amplifying reference gene primers. TCRdb's table, derived via immunoSEQ multiplex PCR, lists solely in-frame clones and lacks some. The V and J calls and clone size are taken from that table; D and trimming were inferred from the DNA. Of approximately 88,000 clones in the sample, 80% were seen once. Sequencing was performed on peripheral blood. The V call is TRBV15, the J call TRBJ2-5; TRBD1 might be the D (6 bases). The receptor comes from a woman older than 75 with acute or convalescent COVID-19. The CDR3 coding sequence is TGTGCCACCAGCAGAGTAAGGGGGTCCCAAGAGACCCAGTACTTC. Translating gives CATSRVRGSQETQYF.